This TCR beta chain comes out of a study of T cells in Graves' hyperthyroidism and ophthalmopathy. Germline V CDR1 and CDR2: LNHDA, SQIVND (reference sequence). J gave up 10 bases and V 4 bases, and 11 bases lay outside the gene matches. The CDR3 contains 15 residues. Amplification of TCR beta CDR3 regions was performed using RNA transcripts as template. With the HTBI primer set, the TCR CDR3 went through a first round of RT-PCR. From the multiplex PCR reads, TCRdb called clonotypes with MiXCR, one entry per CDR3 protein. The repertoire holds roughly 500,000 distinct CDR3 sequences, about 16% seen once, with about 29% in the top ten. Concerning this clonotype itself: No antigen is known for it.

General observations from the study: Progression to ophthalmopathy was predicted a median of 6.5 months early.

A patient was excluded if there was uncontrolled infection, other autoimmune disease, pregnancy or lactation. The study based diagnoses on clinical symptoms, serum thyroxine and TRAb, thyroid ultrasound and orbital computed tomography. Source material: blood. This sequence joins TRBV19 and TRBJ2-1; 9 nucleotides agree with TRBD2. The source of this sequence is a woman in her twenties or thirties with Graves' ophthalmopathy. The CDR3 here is CASSTQREALPEQFF. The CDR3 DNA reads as TGTGCCAGTAGTACTCAGCGGGAGGCCCTCCCCGAGCAGTTCTTC.